These 14 T cell receptor beta chains were all obtained from the same sample, sequenced in a study of blood T cell repertoires in COVID-19. Using immunoSEQ multiplex PCR, the repertoire was profiled, and TCRdb retains in-frame clones only, with some absent. This sample carries 95,000 to 100,000 clones, approximately 80% of them seen once, and the ten largest clones take 24%. The sequenced sample was peripheral blood. The receptor set was obtained from a human donor in a cohort sampled during active COVID-19.

The chain carries TRBV4-1 and TRBJ1-5, with D tentatively TRBD1 (5 bases). There are 15 residues in the CDR3. Germline assignment: CDR1 MGHRA and CDR2 YSYEKL. Trimming took 4 bases from V and 7 from J, leaving 17 bases between them. The CDR3 region is CASSPSPAGHQPQHF. CDR3 nucleotides: TGCGCCAGCAGCCCCAGCCCAGCAGGGCACCAGCCCCAGCATTTT.

This clone was detected only a few times. The chain links TRBV27 to TRBJ1-2; D perhaps matches TRBD1 (5 bases). The length of the CDR3 is 15 residues. Germline CDR1 reads MNHEY; CDR2 reads SMNVEV (reference sequence). V lost 1 base, J lost 2 bases, and 11 bases lay in between. Here the CDR3 reads CASSLYPRQNYGYTF. Here the CDR3 DNA reads TGTGCCAGCAGTTTATATCCCCGACAGAACTATGGCTACACCTTC.

This chain connects TRBV19 to TRBJ2-3; D remains ambiguous. Per the germline V gene, CDR1 is LNHDA and CDR2 is SQIVND (reference sequence). Trimming took off 3 bases at V and 2 bases at J, with 9 bases between the two ends. This CDR3 contains 14 residues. The CDR3 loop reads CASSMRKNTDTQYF. CDR3 DNA sequence: TGTGCCAGTAGTATGAGGAAGAACACAGATACGCAGTATTTT.

This chain links TRBV5-6 with TRBJ2-7; the D gene is possibly TRBD2 (5 bases). CDR1 is SGHDT and CDR2 is YYEEEE in the germline V gene. V was cut by 5 bases and J by 4 bases, with 7 bases left in between. The CDR3 runs 11 residues. Here the CDR3 reads CASSRRYEQYF. The CDR3 DNA sequence: TGTGCCAGCAGTCGGAGGTACGAGCAGTACTTC. The full variable domain, completed using reference TRBV5-6 and TRBJ2-7, is DAGVTQSPTHLIKTRGQQVTLRCSPKSGHDTVSWYQQALGQGPQFIFQYYEEEERQRGNFPDRFSGHQFPNYSSELNVNALLLGDSALYLCASSRRYEQYFGPGTRLTVT.

The V gene is TRBV4-3, the J gene TRBJ2-3; 8 positions match TRBD1. Germline V lookup: CDR1 LGHNA, CDR2 YSLEER. The CDR3 is 15 amino acids. With 4 bases clipped from V and 2 bases from J, the junction kept 5 bases outside the gene matches. CDR3 nucleotide sequence: TGCGCCAGCAGCCCCGGACAGGGAAACACAGATACGCAGTATTTT. This sequence encodes CASSPGQGNTDTQYF.

The V and J genes are TRBV6-5 and TRBJ2-1; maybe TRBD2 (6 bases). Trimming shortened V by 6 bases and J by 0 bases, and 9 bases separated the two germline ends. The CDR3 is 14 amino acids. Germline values: CDR1 MNHEY, CDR2 SVGAGI. In DNA, the CDR3 is TGTGCCAGCAGGAGGGACTCCTCCTACAATGAGCAGTTCTTC. Translated, it gives CASRRDSSYNEQFF.

Ten or more counts support this clone. J is TRBJ2-1 and V is TRBV3-1 (or the pseudogene TRBV3-2); tentative D call: TRBD1 (5 bases). V dropped 1 base and J dropped 6 bases, with 16 bases sitting between them. The CDR3 sequence is 16 residues long. The germline gives CDR1 LGHDT, CDR2 YNNKEL (reference sequence). The CDR3: CASSQVQGLLVNEQFF. CDR3 in DNA: TGTGCCAGCAGCCAAGTTCAGGGATTATTGGTCAATGAGCAGTTCTTC.

V gene TRBV12-3 or TRBV12-4 combines with J gene TRBJ1-1; 7 bases fit TRBD1. The ends lost 6 bases at V and 7 bases at J; junction bases unmatched: 5. The CDR3 covers 12 residues. The CDR3 region is CASRLGQIEAFF. CDR3 nucleotides: TGTGCCAGCAGGCTGGGACAGATTGAAGCTTTCTTT.

This clone occurred once. This chain joins TRBV18 and TRBJ2-7; D might be TRBD1 (6 bases). Germline V gene data show CDR1 as KGHSH and CDR2 as LQKENI. The length of the CDR3 is 15 residues. V lost 2 bases, J lost 2 bases, and 13 bases lay in between. In nucleotides, the CDR3 is TGTGCCAGCTCACCAGTTGGAGCAGGGGCCTACGAGCAGTACTTC. It yields the protein CASSPVGAGAYEQYF.

The gene calls are TRBV7-3 and TRBJ2-5, with 7 nucleotides matching TRBD1. From germline, CDR1 is SGHTA and CDR2 FQGTGA. The CDR3 is made up of 14 amino acids. Unmatched junction bases numbered 8, after V lost 5 bases and J lost 5 bases. The CDR3 sequence is CASSLTGYAETQYF. As DNA, the CDR3 is TGTGCCAGCAGCCTGACAGGGTATGCGGAGACCCAGTACTTC.

The chain couples TRBV5-4 to TRBJ2-2, with no clear D. Trimming removed 4 bases at V and 2 bases at J, with 3 bases between. The CDR3 sequence is 12 residues long. Germline CDR1 SGHNT, CDR2 YYREEE (reference sequence). CDR3 in amino acids: CASSTNTGELFF. CDR3 in DNA: TGTGCCAGCAGCACAAACACCGGGGAGCTGTTTTTT.

The chain carries TRBV28 and TRBJ1-4, with 7 bases aligning to TRBD1. This CDR3 contains 19 residues. Germline V gene data show CDR1 as MDHEN and CDR2 as SYDVKM. Losses at the gene ends were 5 bases for V and 3 bases for J; bases not matched to a gene: 18. CDR3 nucleotides: TGTGCCAGCAGTCCACACCCAACAGGGGTCTCTTCGGCTAATGAAAAACTGTTTTTT. Protein: CASSPHPTGVSSANEKLFF.

This clone has only a few counts. The chain uses TRBV6-2 or TRBV6-3 and TRBJ1-1; no clear D. Per the germline V gene, CDR1 is MNHEY and CDR2 is SVGEGT. The CDR3 extends over 11 amino acids. Trimming removed 5 bases from V and 8 bases from J, with 9 bases in between. The CDR3 loop reads CASSERSEAFF. The CDR3 region has the DNA TGTGCCAGCAGTGAGAGATCGGAAGCTTTCTTT.

This clone was counted only a few times. The chain has TRBV18 and TRBJ1-6; a possible D gene is TRBD1 (6 bases). Germline V gene sequence: CDR1 KGHSH, CDR2 LQKENI. The CDR3 has 15 residues. Trimming took 6 bases from V and 6 from J, leaving 15 bases between them. The CDR3 region is CASSQSGQLNSPLHF. CDR3 in DNA: TGTGCCAGCTCCCAGTCAGGACAGCTTAATTCACCCCTCCACTTT.